This T cell receptor beta chain was identified during a study of blood T cells in healthy people across ages. CDR3 length: 15 amino acids. Germline CDR1 reads LGHNA; CDR2 reads YSLEER. Through a sample-barcoded 5' primer and a J-beta primer mix, a second PCR was run for roughly 6 to 11 cycles. TCRdb reprocessed the 5' RACE reads via MiXCR and lists one record per CDR3 protein. The sample holds some 780,000 distinct CDR3 sequences, roughly three fifths seen once. This clonotype was sampled from a man aged 35 to 55 in good health. Sequencing was done on a sample of blood. The rearrangement links TRBV4-3 to TRBJ2-5; perhaps TRBD1 as D (6 bases). The J call is uncertain, as TRBJ2-7 better fits the DNA end. CDR3 in amino acids: CASSPALGGLGEQYF. Written as DNA, the CDR3 is TGCGCCAGCAGCCCCGCCCTTGGGGGCCTTGGCGAGCAGTACTTC.